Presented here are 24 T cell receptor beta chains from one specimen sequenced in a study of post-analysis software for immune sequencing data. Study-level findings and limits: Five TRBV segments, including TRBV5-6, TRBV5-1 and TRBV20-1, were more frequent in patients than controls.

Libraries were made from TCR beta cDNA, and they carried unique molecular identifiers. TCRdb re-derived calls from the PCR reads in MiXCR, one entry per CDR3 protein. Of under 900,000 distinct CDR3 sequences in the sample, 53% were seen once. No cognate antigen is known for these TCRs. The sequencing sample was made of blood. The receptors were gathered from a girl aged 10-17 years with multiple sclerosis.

DNA for the CDR3: TGTGCCAGCAGCCATCCAGGGGGAAGGGTCACTGAAGCTTTCTTT. Amino acid sequence: CASSHPGGRVTEAFF. The rearrangement joins TRBV9 to TRBJ1-1; 7 bases fit TRBD1. Germline CDR1 is SGDLS and CDR2 is YYNGEE. The CDR3 runs 15 residues. V was pared by 4 bases and J by 4 bases, with 10 bases of the junction left unmatched. Full variable domain (rest looked up from reference TRBV9 and TRBJ1-1): DSGVTQTPKHLITATGQRVTLRCSPRSGDLSVYWYQQSLDQGLQFLIQYYNGEERAKGNILERFSAQQFPDLHSELNLSSLELGDSALYFCASSHPGGRVTEAFFGQGTRLTVV.

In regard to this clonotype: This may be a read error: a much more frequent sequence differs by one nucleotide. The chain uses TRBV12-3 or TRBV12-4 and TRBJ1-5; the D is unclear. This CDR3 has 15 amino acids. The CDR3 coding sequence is TGTGCCAGCAGGCCCGGCCTTGGGGATCGTCAGCCCCTGCATTTT. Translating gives CASRPGLGDRQPLHF.

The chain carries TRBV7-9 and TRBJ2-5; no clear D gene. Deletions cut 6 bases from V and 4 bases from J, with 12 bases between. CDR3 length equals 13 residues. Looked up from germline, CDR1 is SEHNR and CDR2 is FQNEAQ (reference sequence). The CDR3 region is CASRPDGRETQYF. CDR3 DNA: TGTGCCAGCAGACCCGATGGTCGAGAGACCCAGTACTTC.

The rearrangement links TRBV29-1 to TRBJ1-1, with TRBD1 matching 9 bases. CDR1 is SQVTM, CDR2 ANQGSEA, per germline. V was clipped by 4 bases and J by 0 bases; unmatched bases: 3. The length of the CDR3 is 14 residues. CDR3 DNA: TGCAGCGTTGGGGGACAGGGCCTGAACACTGAAGCTTTCTTT. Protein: CSVGGQGLNTEAFF.

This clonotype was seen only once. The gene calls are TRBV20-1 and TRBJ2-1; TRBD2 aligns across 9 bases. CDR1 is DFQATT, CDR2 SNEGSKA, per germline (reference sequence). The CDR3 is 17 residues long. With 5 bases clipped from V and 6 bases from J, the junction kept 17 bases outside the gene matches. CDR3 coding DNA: TGCAGTGCTGCCGGCGTAGCGGGAGCGGGAGGCGGCAATGAGCAGTTCTTC. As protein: CSAAGVAGAGGGNEQFF.

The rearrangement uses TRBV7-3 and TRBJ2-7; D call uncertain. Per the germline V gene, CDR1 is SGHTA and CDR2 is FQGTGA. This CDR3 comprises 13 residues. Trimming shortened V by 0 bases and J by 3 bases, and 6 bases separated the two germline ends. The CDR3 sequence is CASSLTGNYEQYF. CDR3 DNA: TGTGCCAGCAGCTTAACAGGAAACTACGAGCAGTACTTC.

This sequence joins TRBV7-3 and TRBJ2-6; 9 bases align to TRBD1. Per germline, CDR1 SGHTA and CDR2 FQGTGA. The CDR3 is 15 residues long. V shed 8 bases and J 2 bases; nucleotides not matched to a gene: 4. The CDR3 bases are TGTGCCAGCGGACAGGGGCTCCCTGGGGCCAACGTCCTGACTTTC. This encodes CASGQGLPGANVLTF.

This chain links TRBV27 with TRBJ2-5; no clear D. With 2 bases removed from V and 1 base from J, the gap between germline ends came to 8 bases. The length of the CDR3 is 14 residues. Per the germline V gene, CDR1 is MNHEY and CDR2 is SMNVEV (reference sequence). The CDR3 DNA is TGTGCCAGCAGTTTAAGACGGACCCAAGAGACCCAGTACTTC. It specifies CASSLRRTQETQYF.

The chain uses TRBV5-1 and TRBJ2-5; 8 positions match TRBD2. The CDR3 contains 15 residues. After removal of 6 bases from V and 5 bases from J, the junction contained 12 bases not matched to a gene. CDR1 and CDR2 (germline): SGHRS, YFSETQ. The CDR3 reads CASTSTPSGGETQYF. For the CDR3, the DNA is TGCGCCAGCACCTCTACACCCAGCGGGGGCGAGACCCAGTACTTC.

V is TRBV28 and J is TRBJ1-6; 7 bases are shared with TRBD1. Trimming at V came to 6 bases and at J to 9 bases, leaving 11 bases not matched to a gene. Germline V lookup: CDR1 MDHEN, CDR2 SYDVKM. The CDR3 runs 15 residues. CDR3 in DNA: TGTGCCAGCAGGTCGACAGGGCGGAGTAGTTCACCCCTCCACTTT. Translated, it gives CASRSTGRSSSPLHF.

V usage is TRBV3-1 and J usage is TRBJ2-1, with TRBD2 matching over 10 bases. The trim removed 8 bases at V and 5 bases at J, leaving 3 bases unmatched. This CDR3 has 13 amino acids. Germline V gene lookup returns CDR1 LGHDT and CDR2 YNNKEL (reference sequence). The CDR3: CASLGLADNEQFF. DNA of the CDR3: TGTGCCAGCTTAGGACTAGCGGACAATGAGCAGTTCTTC.

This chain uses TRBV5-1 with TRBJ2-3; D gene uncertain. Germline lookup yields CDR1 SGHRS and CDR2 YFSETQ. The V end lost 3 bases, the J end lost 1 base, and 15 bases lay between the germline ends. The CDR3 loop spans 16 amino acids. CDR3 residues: CASSSRGGGGTDTQYF. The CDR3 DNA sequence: TGCGCCAGCAGCTCCAGAGGCGGCGGAGGCACAGATACGCAGTATTTT.

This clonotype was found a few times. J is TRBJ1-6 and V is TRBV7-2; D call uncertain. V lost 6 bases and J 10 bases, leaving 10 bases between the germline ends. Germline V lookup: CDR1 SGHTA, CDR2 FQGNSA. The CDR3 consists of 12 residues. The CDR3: CASSLPLSPLHF. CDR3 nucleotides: TGTGCCAGCAGTCTTCCCTTATCACCCCTCCACTTT. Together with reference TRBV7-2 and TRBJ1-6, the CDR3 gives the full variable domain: GAGVSQSPSNKVTEKGKDVELRCDPISGHTALYWYRQSLGQGLEFLIYFQGNSAPDKSGLPSDRFSAERTGGSVSTLTIQRTQQEDSAVYLCASSLPLSPLHFGNGTRLTVT.

The CDR3 DNA sequence: TGCAGCGGCAAATCTAGCGCCTACGAGCAGTACTTC. Encoded protein: CSGKSSAYEQYF. This chain links TRBV29-1 with TRBJ2-7; TRBD2 is a possible D gene (6 bases). This CDR3 contains 12 residues. Germline V gene lookup returns CDR1 SQVTM and CDR2 ANQGSEA. V was trimmed by 7 bases and J by 2 bases, leaving 12 bases between them.

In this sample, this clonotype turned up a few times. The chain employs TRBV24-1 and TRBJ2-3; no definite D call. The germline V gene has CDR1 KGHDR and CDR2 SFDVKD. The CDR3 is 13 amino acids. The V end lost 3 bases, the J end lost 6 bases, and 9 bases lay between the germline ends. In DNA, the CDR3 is TGTGCCACCAGTGATCCCCCAGCGGATACGCAGTATTTT. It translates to CATSDPPADTQYF.

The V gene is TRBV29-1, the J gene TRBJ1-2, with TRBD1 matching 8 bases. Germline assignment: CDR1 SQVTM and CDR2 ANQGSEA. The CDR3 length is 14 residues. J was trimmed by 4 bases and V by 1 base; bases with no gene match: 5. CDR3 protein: CSVEGDRGIYGYTF. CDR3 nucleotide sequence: TGCAGCGTTGAAGGCGACAGGGGTATCTATGGCTACACCTTC.

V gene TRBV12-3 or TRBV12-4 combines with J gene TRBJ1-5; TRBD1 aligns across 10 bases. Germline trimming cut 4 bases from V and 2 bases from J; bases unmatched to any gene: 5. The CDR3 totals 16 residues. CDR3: CASSSRTGGGNQPQHF. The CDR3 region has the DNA TGTGCCAGCAGTTCGCGGACAGGGGGTGGCAATCAGCCCCAGCATTTT.

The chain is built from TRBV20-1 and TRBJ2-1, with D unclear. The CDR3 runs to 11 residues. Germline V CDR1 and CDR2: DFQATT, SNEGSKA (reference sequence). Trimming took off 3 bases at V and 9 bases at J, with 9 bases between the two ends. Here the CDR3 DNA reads TGCAGTGCTAGGGTAACGGTTGAGCAGTTCTTC. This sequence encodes CSARVTVEQFF.

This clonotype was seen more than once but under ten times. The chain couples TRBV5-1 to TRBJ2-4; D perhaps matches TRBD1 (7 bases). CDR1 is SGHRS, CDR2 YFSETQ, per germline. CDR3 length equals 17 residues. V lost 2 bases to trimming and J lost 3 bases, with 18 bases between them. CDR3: CASSLDGGGVGKNIQYF. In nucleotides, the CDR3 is TGCGCCAGCAGCTTAGATGGAGGGGGCGTTGGCAAAAACATTCAGTACTTC.

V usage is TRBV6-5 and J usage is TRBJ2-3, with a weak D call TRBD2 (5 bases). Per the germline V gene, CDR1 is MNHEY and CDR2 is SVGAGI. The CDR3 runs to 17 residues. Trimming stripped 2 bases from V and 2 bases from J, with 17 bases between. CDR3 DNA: TGTGCCAGCAGTTACAGCGACTACCGAGCCGACACAGATACGCAGTATTTT. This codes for CASSYSDYRADTDTQYF.

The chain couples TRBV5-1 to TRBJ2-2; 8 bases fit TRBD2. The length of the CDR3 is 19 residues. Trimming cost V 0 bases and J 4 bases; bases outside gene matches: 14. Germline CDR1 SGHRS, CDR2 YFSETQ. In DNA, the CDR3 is TGCGCCAGCAGCTTGGGACCGTTGGGGAGCGGGGGCCCCACCGGGGAGCTGTTTTTT. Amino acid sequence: CASSLGPLGSGGPTGELFF.

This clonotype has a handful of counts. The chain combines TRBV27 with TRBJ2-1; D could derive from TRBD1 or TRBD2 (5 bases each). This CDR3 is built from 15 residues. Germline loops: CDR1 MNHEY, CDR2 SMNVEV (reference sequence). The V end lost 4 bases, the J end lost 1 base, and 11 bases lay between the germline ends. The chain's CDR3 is CASSYRDPSYNEQFF. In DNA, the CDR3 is TGTGCCAGCAGTTACCGGGACCCTTCCTACAATGAGCAGTTCTTC.

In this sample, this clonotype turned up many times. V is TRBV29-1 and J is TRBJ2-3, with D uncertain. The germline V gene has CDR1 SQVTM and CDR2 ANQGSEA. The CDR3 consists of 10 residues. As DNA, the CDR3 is TGCAGTCTGGGGACAGATACGCAGTATTTT. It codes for CSLGTDTQYF.

Here the CDR3 reads CASSLAIQARVSGANVLTF. In nucleotides, the CDR3 is TGCGCCAGCAGCTTGGCGATCCAGGCGCGAGTCTCTGGGGCCAACGTCCTGACTTTC. The V and J genes are TRBV5-1 and TRBJ2-6; D remains ambiguous. CDR1 and CDR2 from the germline V gene are SGHRS and YFSETQ. This CDR3 contains 19 residues. V was pared by 0 bases and J by 0 bases, with 16 bases between.